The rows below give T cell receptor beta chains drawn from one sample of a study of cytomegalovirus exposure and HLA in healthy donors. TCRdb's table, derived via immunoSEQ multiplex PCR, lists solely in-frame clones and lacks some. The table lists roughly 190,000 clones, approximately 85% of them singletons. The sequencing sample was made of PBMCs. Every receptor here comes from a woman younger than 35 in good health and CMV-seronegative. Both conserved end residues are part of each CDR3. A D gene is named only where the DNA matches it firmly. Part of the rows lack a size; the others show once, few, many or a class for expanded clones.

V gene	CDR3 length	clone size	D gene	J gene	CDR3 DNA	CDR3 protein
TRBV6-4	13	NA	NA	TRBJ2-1	TGTGCCAGCAGTGACGGGAGAACCAATGAGCAGTTCTTC	CASSDGRTNEQFF
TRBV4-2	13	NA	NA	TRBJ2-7	TGTGCCAGCAGCCAAGGACTATTCTACGAGCAGTACTTC	CASSQGLFYEQYF
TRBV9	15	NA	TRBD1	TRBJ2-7	TGTGCCAGCAGCCGTGGGGGGACAGGGGTGTACGAGCAGTACTTC	CASSRGGTGVYEQYF
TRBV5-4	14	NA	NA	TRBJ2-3	TGTGCCAGCAGCTTGTCCGGGGTCTCAGATACGCAGTATTTT	CASSLSGVSDTQYF
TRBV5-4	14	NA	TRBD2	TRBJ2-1	TGTGCCAGCACCCAAGCGGGAGAACGTTCAGGAGAGTTCTTC	CASTQAGERSGEFF
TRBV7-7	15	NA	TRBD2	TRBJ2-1	TGTGCCAGCAGCCCGTCCCGACTAGCTCTCAATGAGCAGTTCTTC	CASSPSRLALNEQFF
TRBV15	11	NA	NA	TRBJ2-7	TGTGCCACCAGCATCAGCTACGAGCAGTACTTC	CATSISYEQYF
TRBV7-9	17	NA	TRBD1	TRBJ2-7	TGTGCCAGCAGCCCATACCCGACAGGGGACTCTTCCTACGAGCAGTACTTC	CASSPYPTGDSSYEQYF
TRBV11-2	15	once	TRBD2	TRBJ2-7	TGTGCCAGCAGCTCCTGGACTAGCGGACCCTACGAGCAGTACTTC	CASSSWTSGPYEQYF
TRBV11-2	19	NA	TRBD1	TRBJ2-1	TGTGCCAGCAGCTTAGTTAGTCTAGTTAGACAGGGCGAGTACAATGAGCAGTTCTTC	CASSLVSLVRQGEYNEQFF
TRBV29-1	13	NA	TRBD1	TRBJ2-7	TGCAGCGTGAGCATGGGACAGGCTGGCGAGCAGTACTTC	CSVSMGQAGEQYF